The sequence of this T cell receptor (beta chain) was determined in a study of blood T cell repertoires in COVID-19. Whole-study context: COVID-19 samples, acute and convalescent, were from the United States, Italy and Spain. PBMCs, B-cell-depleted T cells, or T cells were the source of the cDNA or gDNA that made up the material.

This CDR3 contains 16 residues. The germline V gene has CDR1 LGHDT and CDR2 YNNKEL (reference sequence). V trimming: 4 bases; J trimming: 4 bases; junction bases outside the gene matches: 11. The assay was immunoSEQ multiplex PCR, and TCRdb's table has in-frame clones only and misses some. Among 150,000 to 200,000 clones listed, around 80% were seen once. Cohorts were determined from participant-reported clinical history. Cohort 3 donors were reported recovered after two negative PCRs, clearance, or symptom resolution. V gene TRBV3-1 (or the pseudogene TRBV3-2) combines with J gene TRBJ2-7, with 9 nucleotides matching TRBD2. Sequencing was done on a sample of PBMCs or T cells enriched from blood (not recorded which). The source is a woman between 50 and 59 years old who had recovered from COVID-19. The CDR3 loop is CASSPAAGGTIYEQYF. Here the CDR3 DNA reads TGTGCCAGCAGCCCAGCGGCGGGAGGGACGATATACGAGCAGTACTTC.